The 21 T cell receptor beta chains listed next were all sequenced from one sample in a study of T cells in localized non-small cell lung cancer. Sequencing used immunoSEQ multiplex PCR; TCRdb keeps in-frame clones, though not all of them. Among more than 15,000 clones listed, around 91% were seen once. The specimen was peripheral blood, collected before any cancer treatment. Receptors were obtained from a man aged 35-69 years with stage I lung adenocarcinoma.

The sample holds one count of this clone. The chain joins TRBV7-2 to TRBJ1-3, with D maybe TRBD1 (6 bases). This CDR3 spans 15 amino acids. Trimming left V 5 bases short and J 3 bases short, with 14 bases between. Germline V gene data show CDR1 as SGHTA and CDR2 as FQGNSA. CDR3 bases: TGTGCCAGCAGCATACCGGGGGCTGGTGGAAACACCATATATTTT. Translating it yields CASSIPGAGGNTIYF.

The V gene is TRBV7-6, the J gene TRBJ1-1; the D is unclear. The V and J ends lost 5 bases and 1 base respectively, with 8 bases between them. The CDR3 has 13 amino acids. The germline gives CDR1 SGHVS, CDR2 FNYEAQ. This CDR3 is CASSLKTNTEAFF. The CDR3 DNA follows: TGTGCCAGCAGCCTGAAAACGAACACTGAAGCTTTCTTT.

The chain is built from TRBV7-2 and TRBJ2-2; a possible D gene is TRBD2 (5 bases). CDR1 and CDR2 (germline): SGHTA, FQGNSA. The length of the CDR3 is 14 residues. V lost 0 bases and J lost 7, with 9 bases in between. CDR3 coding DNA: TGTGCCAGCAGCTTAGCTTGGGCGGGCGGGGAGCTGTTTTTT. It yields the protein CASSLAWAGGELFF.

This clone was seen once. This chain connects TRBV7-2 to TRBJ2-4, with D perhaps TRBD2 (6 bases). Germline lookup yields CDR1 SGHTA and CDR2 FQGNSA. The CDR3 length is 15 residues. Trimming pared 4 bases from V and 1 base from J, leaving 11 bases between. CDR3 nucleotide sequence: TGTGCCAGCAGCTCGCCACGGGGGGCCAAAAACATTCAGTACTTC. Protein: CASSSPRGAKNIQYF.

This clone was detected only a few times. The chain uses TRBV7-9 and TRBJ2-7, with D unresolved. The CDR3 totals 11 residues. The ends were cut back, 4 bases at V and 3 bases at J, with 4 bases in the middle. Germline CDR1 SEHNR, CDR2 FQNEAQ (reference sequence). The CDR3, as DNA: TGTGCCAGCAGCTCCGACTACGAGCAGTACTTC. It is translated as CASSSDYEQYF.

The rearrangement links TRBV14 to TRBJ2-1; the match to TRBD2 covers 9 bases. This CDR3 contains 16 residues. CDR1 SGHDN and CDR2 FVKESK come from the germline V gene. The trim removed 1 base at V and 9 bases at J, leaving 10 bases unmatched. The DNA of the CDR3 is TGTGCCAGCAGCCAAGCTACAGCGGGGGGTAAGCTTGAGCAGTTCTTC. It yields the protein CASSQATAGGKLEQFF.

The J gene is TRBJ2-2, the V gene TRBV5-1, with 8 bases fitting TRBD2. CDR3 length: 17 amino acids. The V and J ends lost 2 bases and 5 bases, in that order; junction bases with no gene match: 11. Germline values: CDR1 SGHRS, CDR2 YFSETQ. CDR3 residues: CASSFLVGGGSTGELFF. The CDR3 DNA sequence: TGCGCCAGCAGCTTTCTCGTTGGCGGGGGGTCGACCGGGGAGCTGTTTTTT.

A single count supports this clone. The chain carries TRBV5-5 and TRBJ1-6; 7 bases map to TRBD1. V lost 4 bases and J lost 0; bases outside the gene matches: 7. The CDR3 extends over 17 amino acids. Germline V CDR1 and CDR2: SGHKS, YYEKEE (reference sequence). The CDR3 spells CASSRHRGSSYNSPLHF. The CDR3 DNA reads as TGTGCCAGCAGCCGCCACAGGGGAAGCTCCTATAATTCACCCCTCCACTTT.

J is TRBJ2-5 and V is TRBV11-2, with unresolved D. V was cut by 8 bases and J by 5 bases, with 6 bases left in between. Germline-derived CDR1 and CDR2 are SGHAT and FQNNGV. This CDR3 spans 10 amino acids. This CDR3 is CASGPETQYF. CDR3 DNA sequence: TGTGCCAGCGGGCCGGAGACCCAGTACTTC.

V and J are TRBV11-2 and TRBJ2-7; D perhaps matches TRBD1 (6 bases). CDR1 is SGHAT, CDR2 FQNNGV, per germline. The CDR3 runs 15 residues. The V and J ends lost 0 bases and 3 bases respectively, with 12 bases between them. CDR3 DNA: TGTGCCAGCAGCTTAGAATACGGACAGAGCTACGAGCAGTACTTC. This translates into CASSLEYGQSYEQYF. Supplemented by reference TRBV11-2 and TRBJ2-7, the full variable domain reads EAGVAQSPRYKIIEKRQSVAFWCNPISGHATLYWYQQILGQGPKLLIQFQNNGVVDDSQLPKDRFSAERLKGVDSTLKIQPAKLEDSAVYLCASSLEYGQSYEQYFGPGTRLTVT.

The chain joins TRBV6-1 to TRBJ1-6; 8 nucleotides match TRBD1. This CDR3 spans 13 amino acids. Looked up from germline, CDR1 is MNHNS and CDR2 is SASEGT. After removal of 8 bases from V and 7 bases from J, the junction contained 4 bases not matched to a gene. CDR3 in DNA: TGTGCCAGCGGCCGACAGGGGAATTCACCCCTCCACTTT. Its translation: CASGRQGNSPLHF.

The table lists this clone with a count of one. Germline is not matched at one junction end, which may reflect a read error. The rearrangement joins TRBV20-1 to TRBJ2-7; D possibly corresponds to TRBD1 (6 bases). The CDR3 length is 11 residues. The germline V gene has CDR1 DFQATT and CDR2 SNEGSKA (reference sequence). For the CDR3, the DNA is TGCAGTGCTAGAGACTTGACAGGCCTCCGTTTC. Its translation is CSARDLTGLRF.

The chain joins TRBV18 to TRBJ2-7; D is ambiguous. CDR3 size: 15 residues. Germline V lookup: CDR1 KGHSH, CDR2 LQKENI. V was cut by 5 bases and J by 5 bases, with 19 bases left in between. The CDR3 region has the DNA TGTGCCAGCTCATCGGCTAGGACCGGGTATGACGAGCAGTACTTC. Residues: CASSSARTGYDEQYF. The variable domain in full, completed from reference TRBV18 and TRBJ2-7, reads NAGVMQNPRHLVRRRGQEARLRCSPMKGHSHVYWYRQLPEEGLKFMVYLQKENIIDESGMPKERFSAEFPKEGPSILRIQQVVRGDSAAYFCASSSARTGYDEQYFGPGTRLTVT.

The chain carries TRBV6-1 and TRBJ1-1; 7 bases fit TRBD1. The germline CDR1 and CDR2 sequences are MNHNS and SASEGT. Trimming took 8 bases from V and 5 from J; bases not matched to a gene: 8. This CDR3 comprises 13 residues. The CDR3 region has the DNA TGTGCCAGCGCCTGGGACAGCTATACTGAAGCTTTCTTT. Translated: CASAWDSYTEAFF.

The gene calls are TRBV7-6 and TRBJ1-4; D is unresolved. Germline values: CDR1 SGHVS, CDR2 FNYEAQ. The CDR3 runs 14 residues. Deletions cut 3 bases from V and 0 bases from J, with 5 bases between. The CDR3 DNA reads TGTGCCAGCAGCTTGGCAGCAACTAATGAAAAACTGTTTTTT. Its protein is CASSLAATNEKLFF.

This clone was counted only a few times. The genes are TRBV9 and TRBJ1-1; 7 positions match TRBD1. CDR1 and CDR2 from the germline V gene are SGDLS and YYNGEE. The CDR3 has 12 residues. J gave up 10 bases and V 3 bases, and 6 bases lay outside the gene matches. The CDR3 spells CASSGPWDRAFF. In DNA, the CDR3 is TGTGCCAGCAGCGGGCCTTGGGACAGAGCTTTCTTT.

The rearrangement joins TRBV5-4 to TRBJ2-5; TRBD2 matches 12 bases. Trimming cost V 4 bases and J 5 bases; bases outside gene matches: 3. CDR1 is SGHNT, CDR2 YYREEE, per germline (reference sequence). The CDR3 spans 14 residues. CDR3: CASSDLAGGETQYF. The CDR3 DNA follows: TGTGCCAGCAGCGATCTAGCGGGAGGGGAGACCCAGTACTTC.

The rearrangement uses TRBV7-2 and TRBJ1-2, with 8 bases identical to TRBD1. CDR1 and CDR2 from the germline V gene are SGHTA and FQGNSA. The V segment lost 1 base and the J segment 7 bases; nucleotides outside the gene matches: 8. The CDR3 spans 15 residues. As DNA, the CDR3 is TGTGCCAGCAGCTTAGGGACAGGGATCTCGGCTGGCTACACCTTC. This encodes CASSLGTGISAGYTF. The full variable domain, completed using reference TRBV7-2 and TRBJ1-2, is GAGVSQSPSNKVTEKGKDVELRCDPISGHTALYWYRQSLGQGLEFLIYFQGNSAPDKSGLPSDRFSAERTGGSVSTLTIQRTQQEDSAVYLCASSLGTGISAGYTFGSGTRLTVV.

On this clone itself: At one end the junction does not follow the germline gene, possibly because of a read error. This rearrangement joins TRBV7-6 to TRBJ2-3; D remains unclear. Germline V lookup: CDR1 SGHVS, CDR2 FNYEAQ. The CDR3 runs to 15 residues. The CDR3 coding sequence is TGTGCCAGCAGTTTAGTTGGCGGATGGACAGATACGCAGTATTTT. It codes for CASSLVGGWTDTQYF.

The rearrangement uses TRBV27 and TRBJ2-7; no firm D call. Germline CDR1 is MNHEY and CDR2 is SMNVEV (reference sequence). This CDR3 comprises 13 residues. V was cut by 5 bases and J by 0 bases, with 8 bases left in between. CDR3 loop: CASSPQPSYEQYF. CDR3 bases: TGTGCCAGCAGTCCCCAGCCCTCCTACGAGCAGTACTTC.

The chain couples TRBV27 to TRBJ1-6; 10 bases match TRBD1. Germline loops: CDR1 MNHEY, CDR2 SMNVEV (reference sequence). The CDR3 extends over 21 amino acids. The V segment lost 7 bases and the J segment 0 bases; nucleotides outside the gene matches: 18. CDR3 region: CASTKMNRGQGGSSYNSPLHF. The CDR3 DNA reads as TGTGCCAGCACTAAAATGAATCGTGGACAGGGGGGGAGCTCCTATAATTCACCCCTCCACTTT.